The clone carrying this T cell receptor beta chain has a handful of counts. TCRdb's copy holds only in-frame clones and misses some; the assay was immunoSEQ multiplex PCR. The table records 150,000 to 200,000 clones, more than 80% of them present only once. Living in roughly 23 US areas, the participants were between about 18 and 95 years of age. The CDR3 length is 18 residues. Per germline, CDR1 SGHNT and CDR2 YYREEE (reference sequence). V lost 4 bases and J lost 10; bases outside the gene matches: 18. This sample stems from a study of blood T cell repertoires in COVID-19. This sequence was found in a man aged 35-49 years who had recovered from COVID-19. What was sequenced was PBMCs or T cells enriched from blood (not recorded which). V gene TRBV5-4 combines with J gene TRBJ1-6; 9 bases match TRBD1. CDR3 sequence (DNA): TGTGCCAGCAGCGAAACCGGGACAGGGAAGAAAGGAGGCTCACCCCTCCACTTT. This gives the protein CASSETGTGKKGGSPLHF.